A single sample is the source of the 16 T cell receptor beta chains below, sequenced in a study of blood T cell repertoires in COVID-19. Assay: immunoSEQ multiplex PCR; the TCRdb copy retains only in-frame clones and omits some. The profile shows fewer than 450,000 clones, 70% to 90% of them singletons. The sample taken for sequencing was peripheral blood. These receptors were collected from a woman between 45 and 65 years old with COVID-19, enrolled during active disease.

The chain carries TRBV5-1 and TRBJ1-1, with D perhaps TRBD1 (5 bases). CDR1 is SGHRS, CDR2 YFSETQ, per germline. The CDR3 spans 14 residues. Trimming removed 4 bases at V and 1 base at J, with 11 bases between. The CDR3 region is CASSTQTANTEAFF. The CDR3 nucleotides are TGCGCCAGCAGCACCCAGACAGCGAACACTGAAGCTTTCTTT.

V usage is TRBV5-1 and J usage is TRBJ2-3; 8 nucleotides align to TRBD2. The V segment lost 0 bases and the J segment 2 bases; nucleotides outside the gene matches: 5. Germline assignment: CDR1 SGHRS and CDR2 YFSETQ. CDR3 length: 16 residues. The CDR3 here is CASSLVSGGPTDTQYF. CDR3 DNA: TGCGCCAGCAGCTTGGTGTCGGGAGGGCCCACAGATACGCAGTATTTT.

V gene TRBV9 combines with J gene TRBJ1-4, with D tentatively TRBD1 (6 bases). Trimming stripped 4 bases from V and 8 bases from J, with 9 bases between. The CDR3 contains 12 residues. The germline CDR1 and CDR2 sequences are SGDLS and YYNGEE. The chain's CDR3 is CASSRQGEKLFF. The CDR3 bases are TGTGCCAGCAGCCGCCAGGGGGAAAAACTGTTTTTT.

This chain uses TRBV3-1 (or the pseudogene TRBV3-2) with TRBJ2-3; 12 bases are a match to TRBD1. With 5 bases clipped from V and 1 base from J, the junction kept 16 bases outside the gene matches. Germline loops: CDR1 LGHDT, CDR2 YNNKEL (reference sequence). The CDR3 length is 20 residues. CDR3 sequence: CASSATPGQGAIWRTDTQYF. The CDR3 DNA reads as TGTGCCAGCAGCGCGACTCCGGGACAGGGGGCCATTTGGCGCACAGATACGCAGTATTTT.

A few counts support this clone. The chain carries TRBV7-2 and TRBJ1-2, with unresolved D. CDR1 is SGHTA, CDR2 FQGNSA, per germline. The CDR3 spans 16 residues. With 3 bases removed from V and 0 bases from J, the gap between germline ends came to 14 bases. The CDR3 DNA reads TGTGCCAGCAGCTTCCTCGATTTCCTAGCTAACTATGGCTACACCTTC. Translating gives CASSFLDFLANYGYTF.

The gene calls are TRBV2 and TRBJ1-5, with unresolved D. Trimming cost V 5 bases and J 5 bases, with 16 bases left between them. This CDR3 spans 15 amino acids. CDR1 is SNHLY, CDR2 FYNNEI, per germline. The chain's CDR3 is CASSSGIPGDQPQHF. In DNA, the CDR3 is TGTGCCAGCAGTTCTGGAATCCCCGGGGATCAGCCCCAGCATTTT.

The chain links TRBV11-2 to TRBJ2-1; D unresolved. The CDR3 runs to 15 residues. The germline V gene has CDR1 SGHAT and CDR2 FQNNGV. With 2 bases removed from V and 8 bases from J, the gap between germline ends came to 16 bases. The CDR3 reads CASSLSTTSVYEQFF. DNA of the CDR3: TGTGCCAGCAGCTTAAGTACCACGAGCGTCTATGAGCAGTTCTTC.

V gene TRBV10-2 combines with J gene TRBJ2-1, with 8 bases lining up with TRBD1. V lost 6 bases and J lost 4; bases outside the gene matches: 2. This CDR3 is 13 amino acids long. Looked up from germline, CDR1 is WSHSY and CDR2 is SAAADI. Here the CDR3 DNA reads TGCGCCAGCAGGACAGGGGAGTACAATGAGCAGTTCTTC. Translated: CASRTGEYNEQFF.

The chain is built from TRBV9 and TRBJ1-4; D uncertain. V lost 0 bases and J lost 11, with 11 bases in between. The CDR3 has 13 amino acids. CDR1 is SGDLS, CDR2 YYNGEE, per germline. The CDR3 nucleotides read TGTGCCAGCAGCGTAGCAGAGGGATTGAAACTGTTTTTT. Amino acid sequence: CASSVAEGLKLFF. The full variable domain, its missing parts supplied by reference TRBV9 and TRBJ1-4, is DSGVTQTPKHLITATGQRVTLRCSPRSGDLSVYWYQQSLDQGLQFLIQYYNGEERAKGNILERFSAQQFPDLHSELNLSSLELGDSALYFCASSVAEGLKLFFGSGTQLSVL.

This chain joins TRBV29-1 and TRBJ2-7, with TRBD2 matching over 13 bases. Germline V gene sequence: CDR1 SQVTM, CDR2 ANQGSEA. The ends lost 4 bases at V and 5 bases at J; junction bases unmatched: 5. The CDR3 runs 14 residues. DNA of the CDR3: TGCAGCGTTGGCACTACTAGCGGGGGGGACGAGCAGTACTTC. Translated: CSVGTTSGGDEQYF.

This sequence joins TRBV5-1 and TRBJ1-1; 10 bases are shared with TRBD1. Germline assignment: CDR1 SGHRS and CDR2 YFSETQ. The V gene end was trimmed by 3 bases and the J gene end by 4 bases; junction bases not matched to a gene: 9. The CDR3 totals 16 residues. CDR3: CASSSGGQGFATEAFF. The CDR3 DNA sequence: TGCGCCAGCAGCTCAGGGGGACAGGGGTTTGCCACTGAAGCTTTCTTT.

CDR3 sequence (DNA): TGTGCCAGCAGCCGCGGGACTCTCAAAAGCACAGATACGCAGTATTTT. Translated, it gives CASSRGTLKSTDTQYF. J is TRBJ2-3 and V is TRBV3-1 (or the pseudogene TRBV3-2), with D possibly TRBD2 on 6 matching bases. This CDR3 is 16 amino acids long. The V and J ends lost 4 bases and 0 bases respectively, with 14 bases between them. Looked up from germline, CDR1 is LGHDT and CDR2 is YNNKEL (reference sequence).

J is TRBJ1-1 and V is TRBV11-2; D may be TRBD1 (6 bases). The V gene's germline CDR1 is SGHAT and CDR2 FQNNGV. V was cut by 4 bases and J by 0 bases, with 6 bases left in between. CDR3 length equals 13 residues. The CDR3 loop is CASSSGVNTEAFF. CDR3 sequence (DNA): TGTGCCAGCAGCTCAGGGGTGAACACTGAAGCTTTCTTT.

This chain connects TRBV30 to TRBJ2-1; D not resolved. CDR1 GTSNPN and CDR2 SVGIG come from the germline V gene (reference sequence). The V gene lost 0 bases and the J gene lost 7 bases, with 13 bases spanning the gap. The CDR3 has 14 amino acids. Here the CDR3 reads CAWSVPGVPNEQFF. DNA of the CDR3: TGTGCCTGGAGTGTCCCAGGCGTACCAAATGAGCAGTTCTTC.

This chain connects TRBV3-1 (or the pseudogene TRBV3-2) to TRBJ2-1, with TRBD2 as a possible D gene (6 bases). Germline V lookup: CDR1 LGHDT, CDR2 YNNKEL (reference sequence). The CDR3 is made up of 15 amino acids. Trimming took 4 bases from V and 5 from J, leaving 15 bases between them. The CDR3 sequence: CASSPWGGENNEQFF. The CDR3 DNA follows: TGTGCCAGCAGCCCGTGGGGCGGGGAGAACAATGAGCAGTTCTTC.

The V gene is TRBV10-3, the J gene TRBJ1-3, with 9 bases lining up with TRBD1. Trimming took 8 bases from V and 0 from J; bases not matched to a gene: 5. CDR3 length: 15 residues. Germline V CDR1 and CDR2: ENHRY, SYGVKD. The CDR3 sequence is CAIGGQGFSGNTIYF. The CDR3 region has the DNA TGTGCCATCGGGGGACAGGGTTTCTCTGGAAACACCATATATTTT.